Listed below are T cell receptor beta chains from one sample, sequenced in a study of identical twins. From the 5' RACE reads, TCRdb called clonotypes with MiXCR, one entry per CDR3 protein. The sample contains a few hundred thousand distinct CDR3 sequences, around a sixth of which appear only once. The specimen sequenced was naive T cells sorted from blood. The receptor set was obtained from a man aged 45-65 years in good health. CDR3s leave out the opening cysteine and the closing phenylalanine or tryptophan. Each record gives: J gene, D gene, V gene, CDR3 protein. The D gene is left open where the match is weak.

j_call: TRBJ2-7; d_call: .; v_call: TRBV28; cdr3_aa: ASSSLDSSTYEQY
j_call: TRBJ1-1; d_call: .; v_call: TRBV28; cdr3_aa: ASSPRGGRPEAF
j_call: TRBJ1-2; d_call: .; v_call: TRBV6-1; cdr3_aa: ASSEVDNYGYT
j_call: TRBJ2-7; d_call: TRBD2; v_call: TRBV2; cdr3_aa: ASRNPSGRANEQY
j_call: TRBJ1-1; d_call: .; v_call: TRBV6-1; cdr3_aa: ASSLRQGIVGYTEAF
j_call: TRBJ2-7; d_call: TRBD2; v_call: TRBV20-1; cdr3_aa: SARGEGLTYEQY
j_call: TRBJ2-1; d_call: .; v_call: TRBV10-3; cdr3_aa: AIKALNEQF
j_call: TRBJ2-1; d_call: TRBD2; v_call: TRBV20-1; cdr3_aa: SARVTSGRRNEQF
j_call: TRBJ2-2; d_call: .; v_call: TRBV29-1; cdr3_aa: SVVDSGELF
j_call: TRBJ1-1; d_call: TRBD1; v_call: TRBV7-2; cdr3_aa: ASRLQGVTEAF
j_call: TRBJ2-7; d_call: TRBD2; v_call: TRBV13; cdr3_aa: ASTLGRGNSYEQY
j_call: TRBJ2-3; d_call: TRBD2; v_call: TRBV10-3; cdr3_aa: AISLAGSTDTQY
j_call: TRBJ1-5; d_call: TRBD1; v_call: TRBV20-1; cdr3_aa: SATGTGNQPQH
j_call: TRBJ2-5; d_call: TRBD1; v_call: TRBV7-9; cdr3_aa: ASSYGTGGTETQY
j_call: TRBJ2-3; d_call: .; v_call: TRBV29-1; cdr3_aa: SFVLNADTQY